The rows below give T cell receptor beta chains drawn from one sample of a study of siplizumab effects on memory and regulatory T cells. Profiling relied on immunoSEQ multiplex PCR, and the TCRdb table lists in-frame clones only, not all of them. The table lists 100,000 to 120,000 clones, roughly 91% of them singletons. The sample consisted of CD4+ T cells sorted from blood. The origin of the receptors is a human donor in good health. Both conserved end residues are part of each CDR3. The order of the fields is clone size, D gene, J gene, V gene, CDR3 protein, CDR3 DNA. The D gene is left open where the match is weak. Not all rows give a size; the values are once, few, many and, for expanded clones, a class.

clone size: -; D gene: -; J gene: TRBJ1-3; V gene: TRBV6-6; CDR3 protein: CASSYRENTIYF; CDR3 DNA: TGTGCCAGCAGTTACCGAGAAAACACCATATATTTT
clone size: -; D gene: -; J gene: TRBJ2-1; V gene: TRBV19; CDR3 protein: CASSIVWSSYNEQFF; CDR3 DNA: TGTGCCAGTAGTATAGTCTGGAGCTCCTACAATGAGCAGTTCTTC
clone size: -; D gene: -; J gene: TRBJ1-6; V gene: TRBV6-5; CDR3 protein: CASSFRTGLNSPLHF; CDR3 DNA: TGTGCCAGCAGTTTCCGTACAGGGTTAAATTCACCCCTCCACTTT
clone size: -; D gene: TRBD1; J gene: TRBJ2-7; V gene: TRBV27; CDR3 protein: CASSVSGGRFYEQYF; CDR3 DNA: TGTGCCAGCAGTGTATCAGGGGGTAGATTCTACGAGCAGTACTTC
clone size: -; D gene: TRBD1; J gene: TRBJ1-2; V gene: TRBV13; CDR3 protein: CASSLGGDRGRANYGYTF; CDR3 DNA: TGTGCCAGCAGCTTGGGGGGCGACAGGGGAAGGGCTAACTATGGCTACACCTTC
clone size: -; D gene: -; J gene: TRBJ2-5; V gene: TRBV5-1; CDR3 protein: CASSLATQETQYF; CDR3 DNA: TGCGCCAGCAGCTTAGCGACTCAAGAGACCCAGTACTTC
clone size: -; D gene: TRBD1; J gene: TRBJ2-3; V gene: TRBV6-6; CDR3 protein: CASSPRAGGQDTQYF; CDR3 DNA: TGTGCCAGCAGCCCCCGGGCAGGGGGCCAAGATACGCAGTATTTT
clone size: -; D gene: TRBD1; J gene: TRBJ2-7; V gene: TRBV14; CDR3 protein: CASSQDRVEQYF; CDR3 DNA: TGTGCCAGCAGCCAGGACAGGGTCGAGCAGTACTTC
clone size: once; D gene: -; J gene: TRBJ2-7; V gene: TRBV11-3; CDR3 protein: CASSPPSYEQYF; CDR3 DNA: TGTGCCAGCAGCCCACCAAGCTACGAGCAGTACTTC
clone size: -; D gene: -; J gene: TRBJ2-3; V gene: TRBV29-1; CDR3 protein: CSVALVPDTQYF; CDR3 DNA: TGCAGCGTTGCACTCGTCCCCGATACGCAGTATTTT
clone size: -; D gene: TRBD1; J gene: TRBJ1-6; V gene: TRBV6-5; CDR3 protein: CASSYLGQARDSPLHF; CDR3 DNA: TGTGCCAGCAGTTACCTAGGACAGGCTAGGGATTCACCCCTCCACTTT
clone size: -; D gene: -; J gene: TRBJ2-3; V gene: TRBV6-6; CDR3 protein: CASSYYRGSTDTQYF; CDR3 DNA: TGTGCCAGCAGTTATTATCGGGGAAGCACAGATACGCAGTATTTT
clone size: -; D gene: -; J gene: TRBJ1-3; V gene: TRBV10-3; CDR3 protein: CAISEQGGNTIYF; CDR3 DNA: TGTGCCATCAGTGAGCAGGGTGGAAACACCATATATTTT
clone size: -; D gene: -; J gene: TRBJ2-2; V gene: TRBV6-6; CDR3 protein: CASRRAAGELFF; CDR3 DNA: TGTGCCAGCAGGCGCGCTGCCGGGGAGCTGTTTTTT
clone size: -; D gene: -; J gene: TRBJ1-5; V gene: TRBV6-1; CDR3 protein: CASSGGNQPQHF; CDR3 DNA: TGTGCCAGCAGTGGGGGAAATCAGCCCCAGCATTTT
clone size: -; D gene: TRBD1; J gene: TRBJ2-1; V gene: TRBV25-1; CDR3 protein: CASSEFGTGPSQFF; CDR3 DNA: TGTGCCAGCAGTGAATTTGGGACAGGGCCCTCGCAGTTCTTC
clone size: -; D gene: TRBD1; J gene: TRBJ1-1; V gene: TRBV11-3; CDR3 protein: CASSLVQGAGTEAFF; CDR3 DNA: TGTGCCAGCAGCTTGGTACAGGGGGCCGGCACTGAAGCTTTCTTT
clone size: -; D gene: TRBD1; J gene: TRBJ2-5; V gene: TRBV11-3; CDR3 protein: CASSETGSRTRETQYF; CDR3 DNA: TGTGCCAGCAGCGAGACAGGGAGTCGGACCCGAGAGACCCAGTACTTC
clone size: once; D gene: -; J gene: TRBJ1-2; V gene: TRBV9; CDR3 protein: CASRYAEARGGYTF; CDR3 DNA: TGTGCCAGCAGGTACGCCGAGGCCCGGGGTGGCTACACCTTC
clone size: -; D gene: TRBD2; J gene: TRBJ2-1; V gene: TRBV19; CDR3 protein: CASSIIGGRSVHEQFF; CDR3 DNA: TGTGCCAGTAGTATTATCGGCGGGAGAAGCGTGCATGAGCAGTTCTTC
clone size: -; D gene: TRBD1; J gene: TRBJ1-5; V gene: TRBV7-8; CDR3 protein: CASSSTGGNQPQHF; CDR3 DNA: TGTGCCAGCAGCTCCACAGGGGGTAATCAGCCCCAGCATTTT
clone size: once; D gene: -; J gene: TRBJ2-5; V gene: TRBV30; CDR3 protein: CALEWGETQYF; CDR3 DNA: TGTGCGCTGGAATGGGGGGAGACCCAGTACTTC
clone size: once; D gene: -; J gene: TRBJ1-4; V gene: TRBV6-5; CDR3 protein: CASSYSTGQLNEKLFF; CDR3 DNA: TGTGCCAGCAGTTACTCGACGGGGCAGCTCAATGAAAAACTGTTTTTT
clone size: -; D gene: -; J gene: TRBJ1-1; V gene: TRBV27; CDR3 protein: CASSFLLPRTDTEAFF; CDR3 DNA: TGTGCCAGCAGTTTTCTCCTACCCCGGACGGACACTGAAGCTTTCTTT
clone size: -; D gene: -; J gene: TRBJ2-7; V gene: TRBV6-6; CDR3 protein: CASSSGLAALSEQYF; CDR3 DNA: TGTGCCAGCAGTTCAGGGTTAGCGGCGCTGAGCGAGCAGTACTTC
clone size: -; D gene: -; J gene: TRBJ1-4; V gene: TRBV6-6; CDR3 protein: CASSYGQTNEKLFF; CDR3 DNA: TGTGCCAGCAGTTACGGACAGACTAATGAAAAACTGTTTTTT
clone size: -; D gene: TRBD2; J gene: TRBJ2-1; V gene: TRBV9; CDR3 protein: CASSPTSARGEQFF; CDR3 DNA: TGTGCCAGCAGCCCCACTAGCGCTAGGGGTGAGCAGTTCTTC
clone size: -; D gene: TRBD1; J gene: TRBJ1-1; V gene: TRBV19; CDR3 protein: CASSIGDRNRF; CDR3 DNA: TGTGCCAGTAGTATTGGGGACAGGAATCGCTTT
clone size: -; D gene: TRBD2; J gene: TRBJ2-7; V gene: TRBV5-4; CDR3 protein: CASRTGTSGGPSSYEQYF; CDR3 DNA: TGTGCCAGCAGAACCGGGACTAGCGGGGGCCCTAGCTCCTACGAGCAGTACTTC
clone size: -; D gene: TRBD1; J gene: TRBJ1-4; V gene: TRBV28; CDR3 protein: CASSSLDRGEKLFF; CDR3 DNA: TGTGCCAGCAGTTCACTGGACAGGGGTGAAAAACTGTTTTTT
clone size: -; D gene: -; J gene: TRBJ1-4; V gene: TRBV6-5; CDR3 protein: CASRKGTYEKLFF; CDR3 DNA: TGTGCCAGCAGAAAAGGAACTTACGAAAAACTGTTTTTT
clone size: -; D gene: -; J gene: TRBJ1-5; V gene: TRBV10-2; CDR3 protein: CASRDHGGGNQPQHF; CDR3 DNA: TGCGCCAGCCGGGATCATGGGGGTGGCAATCAGCCCCAGCATTTT
clone size: -; D gene: TRBD1; J gene: TRBJ2-1; V gene: TRBV6-5; CDR3 protein: CASRAPGQGLNEQFF; CDR3 DNA: TGTGCCAGCAGAGCTCCGGGACAGGGCCTGAATGAGCAGTTCTTC
clone size: once; D gene: TRBD2; J gene: TRBJ2-1; V gene: TRBV7-2; CDR3 protein: CASSSRTSGRPNEQFF; CDR3 DNA: TGTGCCAGCAGCTCCCGGACTAGCGGGAGGCCCAATGAGCAGTTCTTC
clone size: -; D gene: -; J gene: TRBJ1-3; V gene: TRBV14; CDR3 protein: CASRALARGNTIYF; CDR3 DNA: TGTGCCAGCAGGGCACTGGCGAGAGGAAACACCATATATTTT
clone size: -; D gene: -; J gene: TRBJ2-3; V gene: TRBV30; CDR3 protein: CAWSVSRDTQYF; CDR3 DNA: TGTGCCTGGAGTGTAAGTCGGGATACGCAGTATTTT
clone size: -; D gene: -; J gene: TRBJ1-3; V gene: TRBV7-6; CDR3 protein: CASRRVPGSGNTIYF; CDR3 DNA: TGTGCCAGCAGGCGAGTCCCGGGCTCTGGAAACACCATATATTTT
clone size: once; D gene: TRBD2; J gene: TRBJ2-7; V gene: TRBV4-3; CDR3 protein: CASSQDPTSGRNEQYF; CDR3 DNA: TGCGCCAGCAGCCAAGATCCGACTAGCGGGAGGAACGAGCAGTACTTC
clone size: -; D gene: -; J gene: TRBJ1-4; V gene: TRBV4-1; CDR3 protein: CASSQDRLTTNEKLFF; CDR3 DNA: TGCGCCAGCAGCCAAGATAGACTAACAACTAATGAAAAACTGTTTTTT
clone size: -; D gene: -; J gene: TRBJ2-3; V gene: TRBV9; CDR3 protein: CASSVGRESSTDTQYF; CDR3 DNA: TGTGCCAGCAGCGTAGGACGGGAATCTAGCACAGATACGCAGTATTTT
clone size: -; D gene: TRBD1; J gene: TRBJ1-1; V gene: TRBV30; CDR3 protein: CARRGQANTEAFF; CDR3 DNA: TGTGCCCGAAGGGGACAGGCGAACACTGAAGCTTTCTTT
clone size: -; D gene: TRBD1; J gene: TRBJ2-2; V gene: TRBV5-1; CDR3 protein: CASSRGQGGSGELFF; CDR3 DNA: TGCGCCAGCAGCCGGGGACAGGGTGGCTCCGGGGAGCTGTTTTTT
clone size: -; D gene: -; J gene: TRBJ2-7; V gene: TRBV19; CDR3 protein: CASSITGLSPNDEQYF; CDR3 DNA: TGTGCCAGTAGTATAACAGGGTTATCACCTAATGATGAGCAGTACTTC
clone size: -; D gene: TRBD2; J gene: TRBJ2-1; V gene: TRBV5-6; CDR3 protein: CASSLAAVAGGHEQFF; CDR3 DNA: TGTGCCAGCAGCTTGGCCGCGGTAGCGGGGGGTCATGAGCAGTTCTTC
clone size: -; D gene: TRBD2; J gene: TRBJ2-7; V gene: TRBV27; CDR3 protein: CASSFGGGGYEQYF; CDR3 DNA: TGTGCCAGCAGTTTTGGTGGGGGGGGGTACGAGCAGTACTTC
clone size: -; D gene: TRBD1; J gene: TRBJ1-2; V gene: TRBV6-9; CDR3 protein: CASSGGTGASDYTF; CDR3 DNA: TGTGCCAGCAGTGGCGGGACAGGCGCGAGTGACTACACCTTC
clone size: -; D gene: TRBD1; J gene: TRBJ1-1; V gene: TRBV30; CDR3 protein: CACSNPGQGRTEAFF; CDR3 DNA: TGTGCCTGTTCGAACCCCGGACAGGGGCGGACTGAAGCTTTCTTT
clone size: -; D gene: -; J gene: TRBJ1-4; V gene: TRBV2; CDR3 protein: CASSETGSNNEKLFF; CDR3 DNA: TGTGCCAGCAGTGAAACGGGTTCGAACAATGAAAAACTGTTTTTT
clone size: -; D gene: TRBD1; J gene: TRBJ2-7; V gene: TRBV7-2; CDR3 protein: CASSLGTGSYEQYF; CDR3 DNA: TGTGCCAGCAGCTTAGGGACAGGCTCCTACGAGCAGTACTTC
clone size: -; D gene: -; J gene: TRBJ1-2; V gene: TRBV5-8; CDR3 protein: CASSLDRVGYGYTF; CDR3 DNA: TGTGCCAGCAGCTTGGACAGGGTCGGCTATGGCTACACCTTC
clone size: -; D gene: TRBD2; J gene: TRBJ2-1; V gene: TRBV9; CDR3 protein: CASSLTSGMGNEQFF; CDR3 DNA: TGTGCCAGCAGCCTAACTAGCGGGATGGGTAATGAGCAGTTCTTC
clone size: -; D gene: -; J gene: TRBJ1-2; V gene: TRBV29-1; CDR3 protein: CSVEGGWTNYGYTF; CDR3 DNA: TGCAGCGTTGAAGGGGGCTGGACTAACTATGGCTACACCTTC